These 8 T cell receptor beta chains originate from one sample sequenced in a study of post-analysis software for immune sequencing data. The TCR beta cDNA libraries contained unique molecular identifiers. TCRdb passed the PCR reads through MiXCR, listing each CDR3 protein once. The sample has about 540,000 distinct CDR3 sequences, around a third seen once; the top ten hold 5% to 6%. Overall study findings and caveats: Patients showed TRBV5-6, TRBV5-1 and TRBV20-1 among five TRBV segments more frequent than in controls.

Antigens for these TCRs are unknown. The sequenced sample was blood. The receptor set was obtained from a girl aged 2-17 years with multiple sclerosis.

In its sample, this clonotype was seen a few times. The chain uses TRBV7-3 and TRBJ2-1; 7 nucleotides match TRBD2. Germline values: CDR1 SGHTA, CDR2 FQGTGA. The V gene end was trimmed by 4 bases and the J gene end by 6 bases; junction bases not matched to a gene: 3. The CDR3 spans 13 residues. The CDR3 DNA reads as TGTGCCAGCAGCTCCGGGACTATCAATGAGCAGTTCTTC. Encoded protein: CASSSGTINEQFF.

This clonotype was seen a handful of times. The genes are TRBV4-1 and TRBJ1-6; the match to TRBD1 covers 8 bases. V trimming: 2 bases; J trimming: 7 bases; junction bases outside the gene matches: 7. This CDR3 has 16 residues. The germline CDR1 and CDR2 sequences are MGHRA and YSYEKL. DNA for the CDR3: TGCGCCAGCAGCCAACGGGACAGGACGAGGAATTCACCCCTCCACTTT. Translation gives CASSQRDRTRNSPLHF.

In its sample, this clonotype was seen a few times. The rearrangement uses TRBV18 and TRBJ2-5; 8 positions match TRBD1. The CDR3 has 15 amino acids. With 3 bases clipped from V and 5 bases from J, the junction kept 8 bases outside the gene matches. Germline V gene data show CDR1 as KGHSH and CDR2 as LQKENI. The CDR3 DNA is TGTGCCAGCTCACCCCTCGGACAGGGTTGGGAGACCCAGTACTTC. Residues: CASSPLGQGWETQYF.

There are a few counts of this clonotype. This chain joins TRBV7-8 and TRBJ2-3; no firm D call. The V end lost 2 bases, the J end lost 2 bases, and 8 bases lay between the germline ends. CDR3 length: 14 residues. CDR1 and CDR2 from the germline V gene are SGHVS and FQNEAQ. The CDR3 DNA sequence: TGTGCCAGCAGCTTAATCTGGAACACAGATACGCAGTATTTT. Translation: CASSLIWNTDTQYF. Using reference TRBV7-8 and TRBJ2-3 for the parts outside the CDR3, the full variable domain is GAGVSQSPRYKVAKRGQDVALRCDPISGHVSLFWYQQALGQGPEFLTYFQNEAQLDKSGLPSDRFFAERPEGSVSTLKIQRTQQEDSAVYLCASSLIWNTDTQYFGPGTRLTVL.

This clonotype appeared a few times. This sequence joins TRBV5-6 and TRBJ2-5; D is ambiguous. V was cut by 5 bases and J by 1 base, with 15 bases left in between. The CDR3 runs 15 residues. Germline loops: CDR1 SGHDT, CDR2 YYEEEE. The CDR3 reads CASSSLDEFQETQYF. DNA for the CDR3: TGTGCCAGCAGTTCCTTGGACGAATTCCAAGAGACCCAGTACTTC.

This clonotype was recorded a few times. The V and J genes are TRBV5-1 and TRBJ2-5; D uncertain. This CDR3 comprises 15 residues. Deletions cut 3 bases from V and 2 bases from J, with 14 bases between. Germline V CDR1 and CDR2: SGHRS, YFSETQ. CDR3 DNA: TGCGCCAGCAGCTGGCCAGAAGAGATACAAGAGACCCAGTACTTC. It translates to CASSWPEEIQETQYF.

This sequence joins TRBV2 and TRBJ2-5; D may match TRBD1 or TRBD2 (5 bases each). The V gene lost 2 bases and the J gene lost 4 bases, with 11 bases spanning the gap. The CDR3 contains 14 residues. The germline gives CDR1 SNHLY, CDR2 FYNNEI. This CDR3 reads CASSERGDLETQYF. The DNA of the CDR3 is TGTGCCAGCAGTGAAAGAGGGGACCTAGAGACCCAGTACTTC.

This clonotype has only a few counts. The J gene is TRBJ1-5, the V gene TRBV27; D is uncertain. Germline CDR1 reads MNHEY; CDR2 reads SMNVEV (reference sequence). With 6 bases removed from V and 2 bases from J, the gap between germline ends came to 14 bases. The CDR3 runs 15 residues. The CDR3 DNA is TGTGCCAGCAGCCCCCTCTGGGCTGGCAATCAGCCCCAGCATTTT. Protein product: CASSPLWAGNQPQHF.